One and the same sample provided the 15 T cell receptor beta chains below, sequenced in a study of tumor-infiltrating lymphocytes in localized non-small cell lung cancer. The method was immunoSEQ multiplex PCR; TCRdb's version includes in-frame clones alone and lacks a portion of them. The top ten hold around an eighth of the sample, which has thousands of clones, around 60% seen once. Sequenced input: uninvolved lung tissue not adjacent to the tumor. The receptors were gathered from a human donor with non-small cell lung cancer.

The chain combines TRBV30 with TRBJ2-1; D is undetermined. Trimming cost V 8 bases and J 7 bases, with 24 bases left between them. Germline CDR1 reads GTSNPN; CDR2 reads SVGIG (reference sequence). This CDR3 contains 15 residues. The CDR3 is CAGRSGRLDLNEQFF. Here the CDR3 DNA reads TGTGCCGGCCGGTCGGGCAGGCTAGATCTTAATGAGCAGTTCTTC.

This clone was picked up one time. The chain couples TRBV7-9 to TRBJ1-2; tentative D call: TRBD1 (5 bases). The ends were cut back, 5 bases at V and 4 bases at J, with 11 bases in the middle. Looked up from germline, CDR1 is SEHNR and CDR2 is FQNEAQ (reference sequence). The CDR3 covers 13 residues. The CDR3 region is CASSLDRFYGYTF. The CDR3 bases are TGTGCCAGCAGCCTAGACAGATTCTATGGCTACACCTTC.

This chain joins TRBV4-1 and TRBJ2-7, with D unclear. Germline assignment: CDR1 MGHRA and CDR2 YSYEKL. Between the trimmed V and J ends, which lost 0 bases and 3 bases, there was a span of 12 bases. CDR3 length: 15 residues. The CDR3 protein is CASSQDPAPIYEQYF. The CDR3 region has the DNA TGCGCCAGCAGCCAAGATCCCGCGCCTATCTACGAGCAGTACTTC.

The CDR3 DNA reads TGCGCCAGCAGTAAGACAGGTTTCACTGAAGCTTTCTTT. Translating it yields CASSKTGFTEAFF. V is TRBV10-1 and J is TRBJ1-1; D possibly corresponds to TRBD1 (6 bases). V was clipped by 5 bases and J by 4 bases, with 11 bases between them. This CDR3 is 13 amino acids long. The germline V gene has CDR1 WNHNN and CDR2 SYGVQD (reference sequence).

This rearrangement joins TRBV9 to TRBJ2-1; weak D call: TRBD1 (5 bases). CDR3 length: 13 residues. V was clipped by 2 bases and J by 5 bases, with 8 bases between them. Per the germline V gene, CDR1 is SGDLS and CDR2 is YYNGEE. Written as DNA, the CDR3 is TGTGCCAGCAGCGTCAGACAGCACAATGAGCAGTTCTTC. Encoded protein: CASSVRQHNEQFF.

The sample holds a few counts of this clone. The rearrangement links TRBV10-1 to TRBJ2-4; no definite D call. Trimming removed 3 bases from V and 8 bases from J, with 14 bases in between. The germline V gene encodes CDR1 WNHNN and CDR2 SYGVQD (reference sequence). The CDR3 loop spans 14 amino acids. DNA for the CDR3: TGCGCCAGCAGTGATTCCCCCCTTGGTCACATTCAGTACTTC. Residues: CASSDSPLGHIQYF.

This rearrangement joins TRBV11-3 to TRBJ1-6; 7 nucleotides match TRBD1. The germline gives CDR1 SGHNT, CDR2 YENEEA. The CDR3 totals 14 residues. V shed 5 bases and J 8 bases; nucleotides not matched to a gene: 6. The CDR3 nucleotides read TGTGCCAGCAGCACACAGGGGTCGGATTCACCCCTCCACTTT. Translation gives CASSTQGSDSPLHF.

This chain connects TRBV30 to TRBJ1-5, with 9 positions matching TRBD1. From germline, CDR1 is GTSNPN and CDR2 SVGIG (reference sequence). V dropped 3 bases and J dropped 5; count of bases not matched to a gene: 5. This CDR3 has 14 amino acids. The CDR3 DNA is TGTGCCTGGAGCACCGGGACAGGGCATCAGCCCCAGCATTTT. Translated, it gives CAWSTGTGHQPQHF.

The chain has TRBV27 and TRBJ2-3; TRBD2 matches at 7 bases. The CDR3 is made up of 15 amino acids. Germline lookup yields CDR1 MNHEY and CDR2 SMNVEV (reference sequence). With 11 bases clipped from V and 0 bases from J, the junction kept 11 bases outside the gene matches. The CDR3 region has the DNA TGTGCCGCAGGTAGCGGGCACTTTAGCACAGATACGCAGTATTTT. Translation: CAAGSGHFSTDTQYF.

The chain combines TRBV29-1 with TRBJ2-1, with 8 bases matching TRBD2. Germline V gives CDR1 SQVTM, CDR2 ANQGSEA. The J segment lost 0 bases and the V segment lost 4 bases, leaving 5 bases of the junction unmatched. The CDR3 loop spans 15 amino acids. Here the CDR3 reads CSVGLAPSSYNEQFF. CDR3 nucleotides: TGCAGCGTTGGACTAGCGCCAAGCTCCTACAATGAGCAGTTCTTC.

The V and J genes are TRBV7-2 and TRBJ2-3; 9 nucleotides line up with TRBD2. Looked up from germline, CDR1 is SGHTA and CDR2 is FQGNSA. The CDR3 runs 16 residues. V lost 6 bases and J lost 5; bases outside the gene matches: 12. The CDR3 DNA sequence: TGTGCCAGCAGTCCTGGCGGCGGGGGGGCGGGAGATACGCAGTATTTT. The encoded protein is CASSPGGGGAGDTQYF.

The chain combines TRBV6-4 with TRBJ1-1; D unclear. Trimming shortened V by 0 bases and J by 4 bases, and 9 bases separated the two germline ends. This CDR3 contains 14 residues. Germline-derived CDR1 and CDR2 are MRHNA and SNTAGT. CDR3 sequence reads: CASSDSNRVTEAFF. CDR3 in DNA: TGTGCCAGCAGTGACTCGAATAGAGTCACTGAAGCTTTCTTT.

This clone was recorded a few times. V gene TRBV6-5 combines with J gene TRBJ1-2; D is undetermined. The CDR3 runs to 15 residues. Trimming took off 1 base at V and 4 bases at J, with 13 bases between the two ends. Germline CDR1 reads MNHEY; CDR2 reads SVGAGI. In DNA form, the CDR3 reads TGTGCCAGCAGTTACTTACCCTTGGAAGGCTATGGCTACACCTTC. Its translation: CASSYLPLEGYGYTF.

In the case of this clone: This probably arose from a read error, given a far larger clone one base away. Different DNA sequences within this sample yield the same CDR3. The V call is TRBV5-1, the J call TRBJ1-4; the D is unclear. Trimming pared 2 bases from V and 7 bases from J, leaving 3 bases between. CDR3 length equals 11 residues. The germline CDR1 and CDR2 sequences are SGHRS and YFSETQ. CDR3 in DNA: TGCGCCAGCAGCTTTGGTGAAAAACTGTTTTTT. This encodes CASSFGEKLFF. Full variable domain (missing parts from reference TRBV5-1 and TRBJ1-4): KAGVTQTPRYLIKTRGQQVTLSCSPISGHRSVSWYQQTPGQGLQFLFEYFSETQRNKGNFPGRFSGRQFSNSRSEMNVSTLELGDSALYLCASSFGEKLFFGSGTQLSVL.

The chain combines TRBV7-9 with TRBJ2-5; perhaps TRBD2 as D (6 bases). Trimming stripped 3 bases from V and 5 bases from J, with 10 bases between. CDR1 is SEHNR and CDR2 is FQNEAQ in the germline V gene (reference sequence). The CDR3 is 13 residues long. CDR3 bases: TGTGCCAGCAGCTTCGGGGGTTGGGAGACCCAGTACTTC. It is translated as CASSFGGWETQYF. The full variable domain, with the rest looked up from reference TRBV7-9 and TRBJ2-5, is DTGVSQNPRHKITKRGQNVTFRCDPISEHNRLYWYRQTLGQGPEFLTYFQNEAQLEKSRLLSDRFSAERPKGSFSTLEIQRTEQGDSAMYLCASSFGGWETQYFGPGTRLLVL.